These 27 T cell receptor beta chains were all obtained from the same sample, sequenced in a study of neurological immune-mediated disorders. TCRdb processed the 5' RACE reads anew with MiXCR; each CDR3 protein has one entry. The repertoire holds about 55,000 distinct CDR3 sequences, with approximately 4.4% as singletons. The source material was PBMCs. The receptors come from a man between 50 and 59 years old with multiple sclerosis.

This clonotype was found many times. This sequence joins TRBV27 and TRBJ1-2; D is undetermined. This CDR3 contains 15 residues. Germline CDR1 MNHEY, CDR2 SMNVEV (reference sequence). Trimming removed 7 bases from V and 7 bases from J, with 22 bases in between. The CDR3 DNA sequence: TGTGCCAGCACTACCTTCTCCCAATCTGACATTGGCTACACCTTC. Translated, it gives CASTTFSQSDIGYTF.

This clonotype was observed at least ten times. V is TRBV20-1 and J is TRBJ2-2; D gene ambiguous. CDR1 and CDR2 from the germline V gene are DFQATT and SNEGSKA (reference sequence). Trimming removed 0 bases at V and 7 bases at J, with 9 bases between. The CDR3 is 13 residues long. CDR3 coding DNA: TGCAGTGCTAGAGATTTTTTCGGCGGGGAGCTGTTTTTT. Protein product: CSARDFFGGELFF.

Points on this clonotype: A much larger clonotype is one base distant, so this may be a read error. This chain connects TRBV12-3 or TRBV12-4 to TRBJ2-7; 10 bases are shared with TRBD2. The CDR3 is 17 residues long. V trimming: 5 bases; J trimming: 2 bases; junction bases outside the gene matches: 12. The CDR3 loop reads CASSPRLAGDYPYEQYF. The CDR3 region has the DNA TGTGCCAGCAGTCCCCGCCTAGCGGGAGACTACCCCTACGAGCAGTACTTC.

This clonotype was seen ten or more times. V usage is TRBV28 and J usage is TRBJ1-1; D is unclear. Deletions cut 5 bases from V and 0 bases from J, with 13 bases between. Germline CDR1 MDHEN, CDR2 SYDVKM. This CDR3 is built from 15 residues. CDR3 bases: TGTGCCAGCAGTCCTCCTATGCAAATGAACACTGAAGCTTTCTTT. It yields the protein CASSPPMQMNTEAFF. Supplemented by reference TRBV28 and TRBJ1-1, the full variable domain reads DVKVTQSSRYLVKRTGEKVFLECVQDMDHENMFWYRQDPGLGLRLIYFSYDVKMKEKGDIPEGYSVSREKKERFSLILESASTNQTSMYLCASSPPMQMNTEAFFGQGTRLTVV.

This clonotype was counted ten times or more. The V call is TRBV7-9, the J call TRBJ2-2; perhaps TRBD2 as D (5 bases). The CDR3 is 13 residues long. Germline CDR1 and CDR2: SEHNR and FQNEAQ (reference sequence). V gave up 5 bases and J gave up 4 bases, with 8 bases separating them. CDR3 DNA sequence: TGTGCCAGCAGCCTCCGGGGCACCGGGGAGCTGTTTTTT. Translated: CASSLRGTGELFF.

The chain couples TRBV20-1 to TRBJ1-2; 8 bases match TRBD1. This CDR3 spans 14 amino acids. Germline CDR1 reads DFQATT; CDR2 reads SNEGSKA (reference sequence). J lost 8 bases, V lost 3 bases, and 11 bases had no gene match. The CDR3 DNA reads TGCAGTGCTAGTCCCGCTGGACAGGGCTGGGGCTACACCTTC. It is translated as CSASPAGQGWGYTF.

This clonotype has ten or more counts. The chain couples TRBV27 to TRBJ2-7; 10 bases are a match to TRBD2. CDR1 MNHEY and CDR2 SMNVEV come from the germline V gene (reference sequence). The CDR3 is 15 residues long. Germline trimming cut 3 bases from V and 7 bases from J; bases unmatched to any gene: 9. CDR3 coding DNA: TGTGCCAGCAGTTTCCGGACTAGCGGACCTCAAGAGCAGTACTTC. Its translation is CASSFRTSGPQEQYF.

Only a few counts were recorded for this clonotype. The rearrangement uses TRBV10-3 and TRBJ2-3; TRBD2 might be the D (6 bases). The CDR3 totals 14 residues. Germline CDR1 ENHRY, CDR2 SYGVKD. V was clipped by 0 bases and J by 6 bases, with 10 bases between them. The CDR3 bases are TGTGCCATCAGTGAGTCGGAGGAGGGGGATACGCAGTATTTT. Translation: CAISESEEGDTQYF.

CDR3 sequence reads: CASSEFSGGADTQYF. For the CDR3, the DNA is TGTGCCAGCAGTGAATTTAGCGGGGGGGCAGATACGCAGTATTTT. The chain combines TRBV6-1 with TRBJ2-3; TRBD2 matches 11 bases. CDR1 is MNHNS, CDR2 SASEGT, per germline. With 2 bases clipped from V and 4 bases from J, the junction kept 2 bases outside the gene matches. This CDR3 contains 15 residues.

This clonotype was recorded many times. The chain's CDR3 is CASSQDGTGVYEQYF. The CDR3 DNA reads TGTGCCAGCAGCCAAGATGGGACAGGGGTTTACGAGCAGTACTTC. This chain uses TRBV3-1 with TRBJ2-7, with 10 positions matching TRBD1. CDR1 and CDR2 from the germline V gene are LGHDT and YNNKEL (reference sequence). V was pared by 0 bases and J by 4 bases, with 3 bases of the junction left unmatched. This CDR3 comprises 15 residues.

J is TRBJ2-7 and V is TRBV10-3; 10 bases map to TRBD1. CDR1 and CDR2 (germline): ENHRY, SYGVKD. V was pared by 6 bases and J by 5 bases, with 13 bases of the junction left unmatched. The CDR3 is 16 residues long. The CDR3 region is CAIRRDRGGGSHEQYF. The CDR3 region has the DNA TGTGCCATCAGGAGGGACAGGGGCGGGGGATCTCACGAGCAGTACTTC.

V gene TRBV29-1 combines with J gene TRBJ1-5, with 9 bases aligning to TRBD1. The CDR3 totals 13 residues. The trim removed 4 bases at V and 6 bases at J, leaving 4 bases unmatched. Germline assignment: CDR1 SQVTM and CDR2 ANQGSEA. CDR3: CSVVDRGGQPQHF. In nucleotides, the CDR3 is TGCAGCGTTGTGGACAGGGGCGGTCAGCCCCAGCATTTT.

This clonotype was observed at least ten times. J is TRBJ2-6 and V is TRBV7-8; a weak D match, TRBD1 (6 bases). V lost 3 bases and J lost 0, with 12 bases in between. Germline V CDR1 and CDR2: SGHVS, FQNEAQ. The CDR3 length is 17 residues. This chain's CDR3 is CASSFGGRGSGANVLTF. CDR3 nucleotide sequence: TGTGCCAGCAGCTTTGGGGGCCGGGGCTCTGGGGCCAACGTCCTGACTTTC.

This clonotype was recorded at least ten times. The genes are TRBV7-2 and TRBJ2-3; 7 positions match TRBD1. V shed 4 bases and J 4 bases; nucleotides not matched to a gene: 8. The CDR3 spans 15 residues. In germline, CDR1 is SGHTA, CDR2 FQGNSA. CDR3 loop: CASSSRTGVADTQYF. The CDR3 bases are TGTGCCAGCAGCTCCCGAACAGGGGTCGCAGATACGCAGTATTTT. Supplemented by reference TRBV7-2 and TRBJ2-3, the full variable domain reads GAGVSQSPSNKVTEKGKDVELRCDPISGHTALYWYRQSLGQGLEFLIYFQGNSAPDKSGLPSDRFSAERTGGSVSTLTIQRTQQEDSAVYLCASSSRTGVADTQYFGPGTRLTVL.

This clonotype was found many times. The chain has TRBV7-6 and TRBJ2-1; 8 bases match TRBD2. Looked up from germline, CDR1 is SGHVS and CDR2 is FNYEAQ. This CDR3 region has 15 residues. Losses at the gene ends were 2 bases for V and 9 bases for J; bases not matched to a gene: 9. The CDR3 is CASSLQGLGSGEQFF. The CDR3 coding sequence is TGTGCCAGCAGCTTACAGGGACTAGGGAGTGGTGAGCAGTTCTTC.

This clonotype was seen only a few times. In nucleotides, the CDR3 is TGTGCCAGCAGTTTATCACCTGGGGGTGGGCACAATGAGCAGTTCTTC. Translation gives CASSLSPGGGHNEQFF. V and J are TRBV27 and TRBJ2-1; TRBD1 or TRBD2 may be the D gene (5 bases each). Germline V gene data show CDR1 as MNHEY and CDR2 as SMNVEV (reference sequence). The V gene lost 0 bases and the J gene lost 5 bases, with 14 bases spanning the gap. The CDR3 covers 16 residues.

This clonotype was counted ten times or more. The gene calls are TRBV9 and TRBJ1-2; TRBD1 aligns across 9 bases. There are 14 residues in the CDR3. Germline CDR1 SGDLS, CDR2 YYNGEE. V lost 3 bases to trimming and J lost 1 base; unmatched junction nucleotides: 1. The CDR3 nucleotides are TGTGCCAGCAGCGGGACAGGGGATAACTATGGCTACACCTTC. As protein: CASSGTGDNYGYTF.

This clonotype was seen repeatedly, ten times or more. The chain combines TRBV20-1 with TRBJ2-1, with TRBD2 as a possible D gene (5 bases). The V gene's germline CDR1 is DFQATT and CDR2 SNEGSKA (reference sequence). CDR3 size: 14 residues. V was clipped by 1 base and J by 8 bases, with 15 bases between them. The CDR3 here is CSARVIRDYYEQFF. DNA of the CDR3: TGCAGTGCTAGAGTAATCCGGGATTACTATGAGCAGTTCTTC.

This clonotype was counted many times. This rearrangement joins TRBV5-1 to TRBJ1-4; 8 bases are shared with TRBD1. Germline trimming cut 5 bases from V and 4 bases from J; bases unmatched to any gene: 7. CDR1 and CDR2 from the germline V gene are SGHRS and YFSETQ. This CDR3 is 15 amino acids long. CDR3 sequence reads: CASRSGQEFNEKLFF. In DNA form, the CDR3 reads TGCGCCAGCAGATCGGGACAGGAATTTAATGAAAAACTGTTTTTT.

This sequence joins TRBV7-2 and TRBJ2-1; D is perhaps TRBD2 (6 bases). V gave up 5 bases and J gave up 6 bases, with 14 bases separating them. From germline, CDR1 is SGHTA and CDR2 FQGNSA. CDR3 length: 14 amino acids. The CDR3 nucleotides are TGTGCCAGCAGCGTGGGACTCCGGGTCAATGAGCAGTTCTTC. Its protein product is CASSVGLRVNEQFF.

This clonotype has a count of ten or more. As DNA, the CDR3 is TGTGCCAGCAGCTTCCGGTCAAACTATGGCTACACCTTC. Translated: CASSFRSNYGYTF. The V call is TRBV7-2, the J call TRBJ1-2; D is unclear. Trimming took 3 bases from V and 2 from J, leaving 7 bases between them. This CDR3 has 13 residues. The germline gives CDR1 SGHTA, CDR2 FQGNSA.

V and J are TRBV12-3 or TRBV12-4 and TRBJ1-3, with D possibly being TRBD1 (5 bases). The CDR3 contains 14 residues. V gave up 6 bases and J gave up 3 bases, with 12 bases separating them. The CDR3 region is CASRFSGVGNTIYF. CDR3 nucleotides: TGTGCCAGCAGATTCTCGGGGGTTGGAAACACCATATATTTT.

This clonotype has ten or more counts. The rearrangement links TRBV20-1 to TRBJ1-5, with unresolved D. The CDR3 runs to 12 residues. Germline V lookup: CDR1 DFQATT, CDR2 SNEGSKA (reference sequence). The germline V and J ends were trimmed by 2 bases and 5 bases, with 7 bases remaining between them. The CDR3 reads CSARPGDQPQHF. Written as DNA, the CDR3 is TGCAGTGCTAGACCGGGCGATCAGCCCCAGCATTTT.

This clonotype was observed at least ten times. J is TRBJ1-2 and V is TRBV10-3, with D possibly matching TRBD1 (6 bases). V lost 7 bases to trimming and J lost 2 bases, with 17 bases between them. Germline assignment: CDR1 ENHRY and CDR2 SYGVKD. CDR3 length equals 15 residues. CDR3 nucleotide sequence: TGTGCCATCAACCAGGACAGTCAGTTAAACTATGGCTACACCTTC. Encoded protein: CAINQDSQLNYGYTF.

There are many counts of this clonotype. The V gene is TRBV27, the J gene TRBJ2-1; TRBD2 is a possible D gene (6 bases). The CDR3 contains 14 residues. Germline V gene lookup returns CDR1 MNHEY and CDR2 SMNVEV (reference sequence). Deletions cut 8 bases from V and 7 bases from J, with 18 bases between. DNA of the CDR3: TGTGCCAGCCGGGTAGCGGCAGATCGGAATGAGCAGTTCTTC. This translates into CASRVAADRNEQFF.

In its sample, this clonotype was seen a few times. The V gene is TRBV25-1, the J gene TRBJ1-4; D is unresolved. The V end lost 6 bases, the J end lost 4 bases, and 12 bases lay between the germline ends. This CDR3 contains 14 residues. Germline assignment: CDR1 MGHDK and CDR2 SYGVNS. In DNA form, the CDR3 reads TGTGCCAGCAGGGGTCAGGCGCTTAATGAAAAACTGTTTTTT. This gives the protein CASRGQALNEKLFF.

This clonotype came up a few times. The rearrangement joins TRBV6-5 to TRBJ2-1; D is uncertain. In germline, CDR1 is MNHEY, CDR2 SVGAGI. There are 19 residues in the CDR3. V was pared by 2 bases and J by 0 bases, with 20 bases between. The CDR3 DNA reads as TGTGCCAGCAGTTACCTAACTCTCCGAGCGACGAGCTCCTACAATGAGCAGTTCTTC. Residues: CASSYLTLRATSSYNEQFF.